Each of the 23 T cell receptor beta chains below was sequenced from the same sample in a study of shared clonotypes between healthy human individuals. Clones were read by immunoSEQ multiplex PCR, and TCRdb kept only the in-frame ones, dropping some. Of about 2 million clones listed, approximately 94% are singletons. Naive CD8 populations comprised CD45RO-negative cells positively selected for CCR7, excluding terminally differentiated effector memory CD45RA+ cells. The sequencing sample was made of naive CD8+ T cells sorted from blood. The receptors derive from a man between 18 and 35 years old in good health.

This chain connects TRBV19 to TRBJ2-1; D is possibly TRBD1 (6 bases). The CDR3 is made up of 12 amino acids. Germline assignment: CDR1 LNHDA and CDR2 SQIVND (reference sequence). V shed 7 bases and J shed 6 bases, with 10 bases lying between them. The CDR3 DNA is TGTGCCAGTAATCGCAGGGGCAATGAGCAGTTCTTC. Translating it yields CASNRRGNEQFF.

The chain uses TRBV28 and TRBJ2-7; no definite D call. The CDR3 totals 13 residues. Germline V gives CDR1 MDHEN, CDR2 SYDVKM. Trimming left V 3 bases short and J 2 bases short, with 8 bases between. For the CDR3, the DNA is TGTGCCAGCAGTTTCGCAGCGACCTACGAGCAGTACTTC. This encodes CASSFAATYEQYF.

The rearrangement links TRBV30 to TRBJ1-3, with TRBD1 matching 7 bases. The CDR3 contains 18 residues. The V gene's germline CDR1 is GTSNPN and CDR2 SVGIG (reference sequence). Trimming removed 0 bases from V and 1 base from J; junction bases left unmatched: 12. The CDR3 here is CAWSVGVVRGRSGNTIYF. CDR3 nucleotides: TGTGCCTGGAGTGTAGGGGTGGTGAGGGGGCGGTCTGGAAACACCATATATTTT.

V and J are TRBV7-9 and TRBJ2-5; 10 nucleotides line up with TRBD2. This CDR3 has 17 residues. Losses at the gene ends were 5 bases for V and 0 bases for J; bases not matched to a gene: 9. CDR1 and CDR2 from the germline V gene are SEHNR and FQNEAQ (reference sequence). The CDR3 sequence is CASSLPSSGRDQETQYF. The CDR3 coding sequence is TGTGCCAGCAGCCTACCGTCGAGCGGGAGGGACCAAGAGACCCAGTACTTC.

Concerning this clone: Different DNA sequences within this sample yield the same CDR3. V usage is TRBV9 and J usage is TRBJ1-2, with D unresolved. Deletions cut 0 bases from V and 2 bases from J, with 8 bases between. Germline V gene data show CDR1 as SGDLS and CDR2 as YYNGEE. CDR3 length: 14 amino acids. In DNA form, the CDR3 reads TGTGCCAGCAGCGTAGGAGGTGGAAACTATGGCTACACCTTC. It encodes CASSVGGGNYGYTF.

A single count supports this clone. The same CDR3 is also encoded by other DNA sequences in this sample. J is TRBJ2-7 and V is TRBV6-5; weak D call: TRBD2 (6 bases). Trimming left V 2 bases short and J 4 bases short, with 12 bases between. The germline V gene has CDR1 MNHEY and CDR2 SVGAGI. This CDR3 is 14 amino acids long. The CDR3 DNA reads as TGTGCCAGCAGTTACAGGGGCGGAGGGTACGAGCAGTACTTC. It yields the protein CASSYRGGGYEQYF.

In its sample, this clone was seen once. The chain uses TRBV7-9 and TRBJ2-1, with 9 bases fitting TRBD2. V dropped 5 bases and J dropped 3; count of bases not matched to a gene: 11. CDR1 is SEHNR and CDR2 is FQNEAQ in the germline V gene (reference sequence). The CDR3 has 17 residues. The CDR3 DNA reads TGTGCCAGCAGCGCGATAGGGCTAGCGGGAAACTACAATGAGCAGTTCTTC. It encodes CASSAIGLAGNYNEQFF.

Concerning this clone: The identical CDR3 is also encoded by other nucleotide sequences in the sample. The rearrangement uses TRBV7-6 and TRBJ2-7; D is uncertain. The CDR3 runs 13 residues. Germline loops: CDR1 SGHVS, CDR2 FNYEAQ. The V gene lost 0 bases and the J gene lost 0 bases, with 3 bases spanning the gap. CDR3 residues: CASSLASSYEQYF. In nucleotides, the CDR3 is TGTGCCAGCAGCTTAGCGTCCTCCTACGAGCAGTACTTC.

V usage is TRBV5-6 and J usage is TRBJ1-1; tentatively, D is TRBD1 (6 bases). Germline V lookup: CDR1 SGHDT, CDR2 YYEEEE. V was pared by 3 bases and J by 5 bases, with 11 bases between. CDR3 length: 13 amino acids. The CDR3 reads CASSSSGDTEAFF. Here the CDR3 DNA reads TGTGCCAGCAGCTCTTCAGGGGATACTGAAGCTTTCTTT.

The chain combines TRBV5-4 with TRBJ1-2; D is unclear. The germline gives CDR1 SGHNT, CDR2 YYREEE (reference sequence). V was clipped by 0 bases and J by 13 bases, with 10 bases between them. The CDR3 loop spans 11 amino acids. The CDR3: CASSLAETLTF. The CDR3 nucleotides are TGTGCCAGCAGCTTGGCCGAAACCCTCACCTTC.

Details on this clone: This sample also contains other DNA sequences that code for the same CDR3. The V call is TRBV5-1, the J call TRBJ1-4; D not resolved. The CDR3 sequence is 13 residues long. V gave up 5 bases and J gave up 0 bases, with 5 bases separating them. Germline V gives CDR1 SGHRS, CDR2 YFSETQ. CDR3 DNA sequence: TGCGCCAGCAGAGACGCAACTAATGAAAAACTGTTTTTT. The encoded protein is CASRDATNEKLFF. Combining the CDR3 with reference TRBV5-1 and TRBJ1-4 gives the whole variable domain KAGVTQTPRYLIKTRGQQVTLSCSPISGHRSVSWYQQTPGQGLQFLFEYFSETQRNKGNFPGRFSGRQFSNSRSEMNVSTLELGDSALYLCASRDATNEKLFFGSGTQLSVL.

This chain joins TRBV4-1 and TRBJ2-7, with a possible D match to TRBD1 (5 bases). The CDR3 extends over 14 amino acids. Germline CDR1 MGHRA, CDR2 YSYEKL. CDR3 DNA sequence: TGCGTATCGGACACCTCGTTCTGTTTCGAATGGCAGTACTTC. It encodes CVSDTSFCFEWQYF.

Worth noting for this clone: The sample holds other DNA sequences that translate to the same CDR3. The chain uses TRBV7-9 and TRBJ2-7, with 8 bases lining up with TRBD1. Germline lookup yields CDR1 SEHNR and CDR2 FQNEAQ (reference sequence). CDR3 length: 14 residues. With V trimmed by 4 bases and J by 4 bases, 6 bases remained unmatched. The CDR3 is CASSSPGQAYEQYF. The CDR3 nucleotides are TGTGCCAGCAGCTCCCCGGGACAGGCATACGAGCAGTACTTC.

The rearrangement links TRBV28 to TRBJ1-1; no clear D. The CDR3 extends over 15 amino acids. Looked up from germline, CDR1 is MDHEN and CDR2 is SYDVKM. V gave up 4 bases and J gave up 0 bases, with 12 bases separating them. The CDR3 region has the DNA TGTGCCAGCAGTTACGATGGGAACATGAACACTGAAGCTTTCTTT. Translating it yields CASSYDGNMNTEAFF.

The V and J genes are TRBV27 and TRBJ1-6; D is ambiguous. Deletions cut 5 bases from V and 8 bases from J, with 16 bases between. The germline gives CDR1 MNHEY, CDR2 SMNVEV (reference sequence). The CDR3 runs to 15 residues. CDR3 DNA: TGTGCCAGCAGTCCCCTTGGGTGGCAGGATTCACCCCTCCACTTT. This gives the protein CASSPLGWQDSPLHF.

The rearrangement uses TRBV9 and TRBJ2-1, with TRBD1 matching over 9 bases. V lost 0 bases to trimming and J lost 6 bases; unmatched junction nucleotides: 4. Germline CDR1 and CDR2: SGDLS and YYNGEE. The CDR3 has 15 residues. The CDR3: CASSVEQGAGNEQFF. The CDR3 coding sequence is TGTGCCAGCAGCGTAGAACAGGGGGCGGGCAATGAGCAGTTCTTC. Supplemented by reference TRBV9 and TRBJ2-1, the full variable domain reads DSGVTQTPKHLITATGQRVTLRCSPRSGDLSVYWYQQSLDQGLQFLIQYYNGEERAKGNILERFSAQQFPDLHSELNLSSLELGDSALYFCASSVEQGAGNEQFFGPGTRLTVL.

This clone was seen a few times. The rearrangement joins TRBV30 to TRBJ2-1; D perhaps matches TRBD2 (5 bases). Germline values: CDR1 GTSNPN, CDR2 SVGIG (reference sequence). V lost 0 bases and J lost 2, with 14 bases in between. The CDR3 length is 16 residues. Written as DNA, the CDR3 is TGTGCCTGGAGTGTACTTGGGAAGCGGACCTACAATGAGCAGTTCTTC. Amino acid sequence: CAWSVLGKRTYNEQFF.

The genes are TRBV14 and TRBJ2-3; D may correspond to TRBD1 or TRBD2 (5 bases each). There are 16 residues in the CDR3. The ends were cut back, 4 bases at V and 1 base at J, with 15 bases in the middle. Germline CDR1 SGHDN, CDR2 FVKESK. CDR3 coding DNA: TGTGCCAGCAGCCCTCTAGGGGCGGGCCGCACAGATACGCAGTATTTT. Its protein is CASSPLGAGRTDTQYF. Based on the CDR3 plus reference TRBV14 and TRBJ2-3, the full variable domain is EAGVTQFPSHSVIEKGQTVTLRCDPISGHDNLYWYRRVMGKEIKFLLHFVKESKQDESGMPNNRFLAERTGGTYSTLKVQPAELEDSGVYFCASSPLGAGRTDTQYFGPGTRLTVL.

The chain joins TRBV27 to TRBJ2-7; TRBD1 matches at 9 bases. Per germline, CDR1 MNHEY and CDR2 SMNVEV (reference sequence). Trimming at V came to 6 bases and at J to 2 bases, leaving 8 bases not matched to a gene. The CDR3 is 15 amino acids. The DNA of the CDR3 is TGTGCCAGCAGACCGACAGGGGGATCAACCTACGAGCAGTACTTC. This sequence encodes CASRPTGGSTYEQYF.

This chain connects TRBV7-9 to TRBJ1-1; 8 bases fit TRBD1. There are 15 residues in the CDR3. The V gene's germline CDR1 is SEHNR and CDR2 FQNEAQ (reference sequence). J gave up 4 bases and V 4 bases, and 8 bases lay outside the gene matches. Here the CDR3 DNA reads TGTGCCAGCAGCTCCACGGACAGGGAGGTCACTGAAGCTTTCTTT. As protein: CASSSTDREVTEAFF.

V is TRBV5-6 and J is TRBJ1-1; 8 bases agree with TRBD1. Losses at the gene ends were 2 bases for V and 3 bases for J; bases not matched to a gene: 6. Germline CDR1 and CDR2: SGHDT and YYEEEE. This CDR3 region has 15 residues. CDR3 in DNA: TGTGCCAGCAGCTTTTCAGGACAGGGAGACACTGAAGCTTTCTTT. Translating gives CASSFSGQGDTEAFF.

The CDR3 nucleotides are TGTGCCAGCAGCTTAGGGACAGAATTACAAGAGACCCAGTACTTC. Translating it yields CASSLGTELQETQYF. The rearrangement joins TRBV5-4 to TRBJ2-5, with 7 bases that match TRBD1. Per the germline V gene, CDR1 is SGHNT and CDR2 is YYREEE (reference sequence). The CDR3 loop spans 15 amino acids. Trimming at V came to 2 bases and at J to 2 bases, leaving 6 bases not matched to a gene.

The V and J genes are TRBV5-3 and TRBJ1-3, with unresolved D. TRBV5-3 is classed as an ORF, of uncertain function. The V end lost 0 bases, the J end lost 0 bases, and 10 bases lay between the germline ends. There are 16 residues in the CDR3. The CDR3 sequence: CARSLEGRTSGNTIYF. The CDR3 DNA reads as TGTGCCAGAAGCTTGGAAGGCAGGACCTCTGGAAACACCATATATTTT.